This TCR beta chain originates from a study of T cell changes during pregnancy in multiple sclerosis (dated by TCRdb to between 2018 and 2021). In the study overall: The study examined how the T cell repertoire changed over the course of pregnancy in women with multiple sclerosis.

To prepare the library, the immunoSEQ multiplex PCR assay was applied. In TCRdb, the immuneACCESS table is reduced to in-frame sequences with V and J assigned. These tables do not hold every clone; where another copy was compared, an unresolved V gene accounts for under half, and the others remain unexplained. The sample contains more than 50,000 clones, approximately 94% of them found a single time. Of the sample, just over 2.5% is held by the ten largest clones. V is pared back by 7 bases and J by 0 bases, with 24 bases lying between the germline termini. Taken from cysteine to phenylalanine, the CDR3 has 17 residues. The sequence is cut down to CDR3 DNA, 51 bases in frame from base 1. The germline V gene (reference sequence) specifies GTSNPN as CDR1 and SVGIG as CDR2. As for this clone: No antigen is known for it. The input lacks base qualities; no much larger clone sits a single base away.

This sequence uses TRBV30 and TRBJ1-1, with TRBD1 as a weak D call on 6 bases. The source was CD8+ T cells from peripheral blood mononuclear cells, collected after pregnancy. This TCR came from a female donor with multiple sclerosis, enrolled in a pregnancy study. For the CDR3, the sequence is CASSLQGPGRVNTEAFF. The DNA reads as follows: TGTGCCTCCTCGCTACAGGGCCCGGGCAGGGTGAACACTGAAGCTTTCTTT.